This T cell receptor (beta chain) was captured by sequencing in a study of cytomegalovirus exposure and HLA in healthy donors. Study-level results: Researchers catalogued about 150 TCR beta chains as cytomegalovirus-associated. Accurate prediction of most subjects' HLA-A and HLA-B alleles from TCR beta sequences was reported. Later genetic work tied a missense DCLRE1C variant to beta-chain V and J trimming.

The CDR3 contains 14 residues. Germline loops: CDR1 SGHTA, CDR2 FQGTGA. The V and J ends lost 10 bases and 0 bases respectively, with 16 bases between them. Every donor was a healthy person donating bone marrow. The table lists this clone with a count of one. Its antigen remains unknown. Primers: 60 Vbeta forward and 13 Jbeta reverse. The method was immunoSEQ multiplex PCR; TCRdb's version includes in-frame clones alone and lacks a portion of them. Here the sample spans 110,000 to 150,000 clones, 80% being singletons. This receptor was identified in a female donor in good health and CMV-seronegative. V and J are TRBV7-3 and TRBJ2-7; D perhaps matches TRBD2 (5 bases). Input material: PBMCs. The CDR3 DNA sequence: TGTGCCAATCCGGCGGGTAACAGCTCCTACGAGCAGTACTTC. Translation: CANPAGNSSYEQYF.